Following are 16 T cell receptor beta chains from one sample sequenced in a study of T-cell reconstitution after alpha-beta-depleted transplantation in children. The TCRbeta library was prepared with unique molecular identifiers. TCRdb used MiXCR to reprocess the PCR reads, holding one entry per CDR3 protein. The data show some 390,000 distinct CDR3 sequences, with 20% seen just once and less than 4.5% held by the top ten. The sample was PBMCs from the stem cell graft donor, taken from the stem cell graft. Every receptor here comes from a human donor who donated a stem cell graft to a child with acute myeloid leukemia.

This clonotype has a count of ten or more. The chain joins TRBV24-1 to TRBJ2-1, with D maybe TRBD2 (6 bases). V was shortened by 5 bases and J by 0 bases, with 13 bases between the two germline ends. The CDR3 has 16 residues. Germline CDR1 is KGHDR and CDR2 is SFDVKD. The CDR3 DNA reads as TGTGCCACCAGTGGTAGGAGTAGCGGCTCCTACAATGAGCAGTTCTTC. It codes for CATSGRSSGSYNEQFF.

This clonotype has just a few counts. This rearrangement joins TRBV15 to TRBJ2-1, with D possibly being TRBD1 (6 bases). Germline V gene lookup returns CDR1 LNHNV and CDR2 YYDKDF (reference sequence). The CDR3 contains 17 residues. V lost 0 bases, J lost 6 bases, and 18 bases lay in between. The CDR3 DNA follows: TGTGCCACCAGCAGAGATCCCCCGGCACAGGGTGTCAATGAGCAGTTCTTC. Amino acid sequence: CATSRDPPAQGVNEQFF. Complete variable domain (other parts from reference TRBV15 and TRBJ2-1): DAMVIQNPRYQVTQFGKPVTLSCSQTLNHNVMYWYQQKSSQAPKLLFHYYDKDFNNEADTPDNFQSRRPNTSFCFLDIRSPGLGDTAMYLCATSRDPPAQGVNEQFFGPGTRLTVL.

This sequence joins TRBV4-1 and TRBJ2-5, with unresolved D. Germline V gene data show CDR1 as MGHRA and CDR2 as YSYEKL. V was cut by 1 base and J by 5 bases, with 11 bases left in between. The CDR3 has 14 residues. CDR3 coding DNA: TGCGCCAGCAGCCAAGTCTTTCTGTTGGAGACCCAGTACTTC. Translation: CASSQVFLLETQYF.

This clonotype was counted a few times. The V call is TRBV28, the J call TRBJ2-1; the match to TRBD2 covers 8 bases. The CDR3 has 16 residues. Germline V lookup: CDR1 MDHEN, CDR2 SYDVKM. V shed 5 bases and J 0 bases; nucleotides not matched to a gene: 6. CDR3 region: CASSDFSGSSYNEQFF. The CDR3 nucleotides are TGTGCCAGCAGTGACTTCAGCGGGAGCTCCTACAATGAGCAGTTCTTC. The whole variable domain, filled in from reference TRBV28 and TRBJ2-1, reads DVKVTQSSRYLVKRTGEKVFLECVQDMDHENMFWYRQDPGLGLRLIYFSYDVKMKEKGDIPEGYSVSREKKERFSLILESASTNQTSMYLCASSDFSGSSYNEQFFGPGTRLTVL.

This clonotype was seen at least ten times. This sequence joins TRBV20-1 and TRBJ2-1, with a tentative D call TRBD1 (5 bases). V was clipped by 1 base and J by 5 bases, with 12 bases between them. This CDR3 has 14 amino acids. CDR1 and CDR2 from the germline V gene are DFQATT and SNEGSKA (reference sequence). Here the CDR3 DNA reads TGCAGTGCTAGAGCAAATGGGGCGCACAATGAGCAGTTCTTC. It codes for CSARANGAHNEQFF.

Ten or more counts support this clonotype. The rearrangement links TRBV20-1 to TRBJ2-7; 8 bases are shared with TRBD2. The junction had 7 bases not matched to a gene; V was cut back by 7 bases and J by 2 bases. Looked up from germline, CDR1 is DFQATT and CDR2 is SNEGSKA (reference sequence). The CDR3 runs 13 residues. The DNA for the CDR3 is TGCAGTGGGAAAGCGGGAGAGACCTACGAGCAGTACTTC. This codes for CSGKAGETYEQYF.

V usage is TRBV5-6 and J usage is TRBJ2-1; D remains unclear. The CDR3 length is 15 residues. The germline V and J ends were trimmed by 4 bases and 6 bases, with 17 bases remaining between them. In germline, CDR1 is SGHDT, CDR2 YYEEEE. DNA of the CDR3: TGTGCCAGCAGCCCCGAATCGGGTGTTTTCAATGAGCAGTTCTTC. This sequence encodes CASSPESGVFNEQFF.

The genes are TRBV9 and TRBJ2-1; possibly TRBD2 for D (5 bases). The CDR3 spans 15 residues. Germline V gene lookup returns CDR1 SGDLS and CDR2 YYNGEE. V lost 0 bases, J lost 1 base, and 8 bases lay in between. CDR3 residues: CASSVDTGSYNEQFF. The CDR3 DNA follows: TGTGCCAGCAGCGTAGATACGGGATCCTACAATGAGCAGTTCTTC.

The chain has TRBV7-3 and TRBJ2-2, with D uncertain. The length of the CDR3 is 15 residues. V was cut by 1 base and J by 7 bases, with 13 bases left in between. From germline, CDR1 is SGHTA and CDR2 FQGTGA. CDR3 nucleotide sequence: TGTGCCAGCAGCTTAAAATTGGGTACCGTCGGGGAGCTGTTTTTT. Amino acid sequence: CASSLKLGTVGELFF.

In its sample, this clonotype was seen many times. V usage is TRBV6-5 and J usage is TRBJ2-3; 8 bases are a match to TRBD2. This CDR3 region has 14 residues. Germline loops: CDR1 MNHEY, CDR2 SVGAGI. V lost 7 bases to trimming and J lost 0 bases; unmatched junction nucleotides: 3. The CDR3 DNA reads as TGTGCCAGCAAACTAGCGGACAGCACAGATACGCAGTATTTT. Translating it yields CASKLADSTDTQYF.

This clonotype was detected only once. The chain has TRBV12-3 or TRBV12-4 and TRBJ2-5; TRBD1 matches 10 bases. This CDR3 spans 15 amino acids. Trimming took 5 bases from V and 1 from J; bases not matched to a gene: 4. For the CDR3, the DNA is TGTGCCAGCAGTCCGGGACAGGGGCGCCAAGAGACCCAGTACTTC. Translating it yields CASSPGQGRQETQYF.

V gene TRBV28 combines with J gene TRBJ1-5; a possible D gene is TRBD1 (6 bases). The CDR3 extends over 14 amino acids. Per germline, CDR1 MDHEN and CDR2 SYDVKM. V was trimmed by 6 bases and J by 3 bases, leaving 12 bases between them. This chain's CDR3 is CASREGGPNQPQHF. The CDR3 coding sequence is TGTGCCAGCAGAGAGGGGGGACCCAATCAGCCCCAGCATTTT.

The CDR3 protein is CSAKNRGKKDTQYF. The CDR3 bases are TGCAGTGCTAAAAACAGGGGAAAAAAGGATACGCAGTATTTT. The V gene is TRBV20-1, the J gene TRBJ2-3; 7 bases are a match to TRBD1. The germline gives CDR1 DFQATT, CDR2 SNEGSKA (reference sequence). The trim removed 4 bases at V and 6 bases at J, leaving 10 bases unmatched. CDR3 length equals 14 residues.

The V call is TRBV6-1, the J call TRBJ2-7; a weak D match, TRBD2 (5 bases). Between the trimmed V and J ends, which lost 1 base and 2 bases, there was a span of 9 bases. This CDR3 comprises 14 residues. Germline V gene lookup returns CDR1 MNHNS and CDR2 SASEGT. CDR3 amino acids: CASSEGLAPYEQYF. CDR3 DNA: TGTGCCAGCAGTGAAGGGCTAGCCCCCTACGAGCAGTACTTC.

This clonotype was seen at least ten times. CDR3 amino acids: CASSLRWEEQFF. In nucleotides, the CDR3 is TGTGCCAGCAGCCTACGCTGGGAAGAGCAGTTCTTC. This sequence joins TRBV5-6 and TRBJ2-1; D gene unclear. V was trimmed by 4 bases and J by 10 bases, leaving 12 bases between them. The CDR3 runs 12 residues. Germline V gives CDR1 SGHDT, CDR2 YYEEEE.

Details on this clonotype: Its ends do not fully match the called genes, so a read error is possible. The chain links TRBV6-2 or TRBV6-3 to TRBJ2-7, with TRBD2 matching 11 bases. Germline CDR1 and CDR2: MNHEY and SVGEGT. This CDR3 is built from 17 residues. The CDR3 spells CASSYPILAGVSSEQYF. The CDR3 bases are TGTGCCAGCAGTTACCCCATACTAGCGGGAGTCTCCTCCGAGCAGTACTTC.